The TCR beta chain described here comes from a study of blood T cell repertoires in COVID-19. Overall study context: Sites in the United States, Italy and Spain provided acute and convalescent COVID-19 samples.

Trimming left V 5 bases short and J 0 bases short, with 11 bases between. Germline V lookup: CDR1 SGHVS, CDR2 FQNEAQ. The CDR3 has 14 amino acids. As processed by the authors: Using reference gene primer amplification, nucleated cell counts were estimated. The method was immunoSEQ multiplex PCR; TCRdb's version includes in-frame clones alone and lacks a portion of them. V, J and clone size are those of that table, while D and trimming were read from the DNA. The profile shows fewer than 65,000 clones, over 80% of them singletons. V and J are TRBV7-8 and TRBJ2-7, with D unclear. The sequence derives from a human donor in a cohort sampled during active COVID-19. Input material: peripheral blood. The CDR3 bases are TGTGCCAGCAGCCGAGAGCGCCTCTCCTACGAGCAGTACTTC. The encoded protein is CASSRERLSYEQYF.